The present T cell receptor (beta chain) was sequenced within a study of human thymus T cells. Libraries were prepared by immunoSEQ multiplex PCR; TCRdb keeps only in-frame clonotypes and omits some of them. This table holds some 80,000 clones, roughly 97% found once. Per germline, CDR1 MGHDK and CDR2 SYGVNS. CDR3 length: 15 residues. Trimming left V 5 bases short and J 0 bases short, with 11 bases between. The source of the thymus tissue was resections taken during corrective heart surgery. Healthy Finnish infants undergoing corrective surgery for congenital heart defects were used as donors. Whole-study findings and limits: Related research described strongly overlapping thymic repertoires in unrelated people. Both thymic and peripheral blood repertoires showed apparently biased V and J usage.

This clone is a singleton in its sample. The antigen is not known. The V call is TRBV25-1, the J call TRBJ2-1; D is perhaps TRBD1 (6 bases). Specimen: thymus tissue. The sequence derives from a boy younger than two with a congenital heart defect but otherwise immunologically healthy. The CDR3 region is CASSSTGSSYNEQFF. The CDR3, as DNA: TGTGCCAGCAGTTCTACAGGGAGCTCCTACAATGAGCAGTTCTTC.